This is a list of T cell receptor beta chains from one sample in a study of OX40 agonist ivuxolimab in advanced cancers. Here immunoSEQ multiplex PCR was the method, and the copy in TCRdb shows in-frame clones only, minus some. The sample lists 50,000 or so clones; about 82% were seen once. Sequencing was performed on CD4+ or CD8+ T cells sorted from blood, taken in a trial of the OX40 agonist ivuxolimab. The origin of the receptors is an adult with an advanced solid tumor such as melanoma, head and neck, liver or kidney cancer. CDR3s include the opening cysteine and the closing phenylalanine or tryptophan. D genes are given only for firm matches. Size values are once, few and many counts, or a class for expanded clones, and some rows have none.

size	V	J	D	CDR3	DNA
-	TRBV19	TRBJ1-1	-	CASSMVSPGDTEAFF	TGTGCCAGTAGTATGGTATCCCCAGGGGACACTGAAGCTTTCTTT
-	TRBV7-2	TRBJ1-5	-	CASREGNQPQHF	TGTGCCAGCAGGGAGGGCAATCAGCCCCAGCATTTT
-	TRBV28	TRBJ1-2	-	CASSRQGGGYGYTF	TGTGCCAGCAGTAGACAAGGGGGGGGCTATGGCTACACCTTC
-	TRBV23-1	TRBJ1-5	TRBD1	CASSHDAGGSNQPQHF	TGCGCCAGCAGTCACGACGCAGGGGGTAGCAATCAGCCCCAGCATTTT
-	TRBV28	TRBJ1-2	TRBD1	CASSYDRAVGYTF	TGTGCCAGCAGCTATGACAGGGCCGTTGGCTACACCTTC
-	TRBV12-5	TRBJ2-7	TRBD2	CASGLVPPGLAGLSPTRQYF	TGTGCTAGTGGTTTGGTACCTCCGGGACTAGCGGGGCTATCTCCTACGAGGCAGTACTTC
-	TRBV7-8	TRBJ2-5	TRBD2	CASSLASGGVQETQYF	TGTGCCAGCAGCTTAGCTAGCGGGGGGGTCCAAGAGACCCAGTACTTC
-	TRBV28	TRBJ1-4	TRBD1	CASSPQGAGEKLFF	TGTGCCAGCAGCCCACAGGGGGCAGGCGAAAAACTGTTTTTT
-	TRBV7-2	TRBJ1-2	-	CASSFRQEGYTF	TGTGCCAGCAGCTTCAGGCAGGAAGGCTACACCTTC
-	TRBV11-2	TRBJ1-2	-	CASSGGDYGYTF	TGTGCCAGCAGCGGGGGCGACTATGGCTACACCTTC
-	TRBV23-1	TRBJ2-7	-	CASSQGREPYEQYF	TGCGCCAGCAGTCAGGGCAGGGAACCCTACGAGCAGTACTTC
-	TRBV2	TRBJ2-5	-	CASSQGISETQYF	TGTGCCAGTTCACAGGGAATTAGCGAGACCCAGTACTTC
-	TRBV7-3	TRBJ2-2	-	CASSAGGTGELFF	TGTGCCAGCAGCGCCGGGGGTACCGGGGAGCTGTTTTTT
-	TRBV29-1	TRBJ1-4	TRBD1	CSAKDRGQGEKLFF	TGCAGCGCTAAGGACAGGGGGCAGGGTGAAAAACTGTTTTTT
-	TRBV5-1	TRBJ1-6	TRBD1	CASSHGTGGGVGSPLHF	TGCGCCAGCAGCCATGGGACAGGGGGAGGTGTAGGCTCACCCCTCCACTTT
-	TRBV11-2	TRBJ2-1	-	CASSPTRTGLQFF	TGTGCCAGCAGCCCAACGCGCACAGGGCTCCAGTTCTTC
-	TRBV5-1	TRBJ1-4	-	CASSFSGLDEKLFF	TGCGCCAGCAGCTTCTCAGGGCTAGATGAAAAACTGTTTTTT
-	TRBV28	TRBJ1-5	-	CASTPVGQGLGQPQHF	TGTGCCAGCACCCCCGTCGGGCAGGGTCTAGGTCAGCCCCAGCATTTT
-	TRBV27	TRBJ2-3	-	CASSLPPDTDTQYF	TGTGCCAGCAGTCTTCCCCCCGACACAGATACGCAGTATTTT
few	TRBV7-2	TRBJ1-2	-	CASSPGPGTNYGYTF	TGTGCCAGCAGCCCAGGGCCAGGGACTAACTATGGCTACACCTTC
-	TRBV7-8	TRBJ1-3	-	CASSLEGGPQGNTIYF	TGTGCCAGCAGCCTAGAGGGGGGCCCGCAGGGAAACACCATATATTTT
-	TRBV30	TRBJ1-3	-	CAWRGSGNTIYF	TGTGCCTGGAGGGGTTCTGGAAACACCATATATTTT
once	TRBV7-8	TRBJ2-2	-	CASSSTRTGELFF	TGTGCCAGCAGTTCCACGCGGACCGGGGAGCTGTTTTTT
-	TRBV23-1	TRBJ1-5	TRBD1	CASSPRDRAVQPQHF	TGCGCCAGCAGTCCCCGGGACAGGGCCGTTCAGCCCCAGCATTTT
-	TRBV6-5	TRBJ1-4	-	CASSYSGTGNEKLFF	TGTGCCAGCAGTTACTCGGGGACGGGTAATGAAAAACTGTTTTTT
-	TRBV5-1	TRBJ2-7	TRBD1	CASSFWGTGLEQYF	TGCGCCAGCAGCTTCTGGGGGACAGGTCTCGAGCAGTACTTC
-	TRBV10-3	TRBJ2-1	TRBD2	CAIGLAGSNEQFF	TGTGCCATCGGTCTAGCGGGGTCCAATGAGCAGTTCTTC
-	TRBV25-1	TRBJ2-5	-	CASTYTSAGTGETQYF	TGTGCCAGCACCTACACCTCTGCGGGGACTGGAGAGACCCAGTACTTC
few	TRBV9	TRBJ1-3	-	CASSVEGHSGNTIYF	TGTGCCAGCAGCGTAGAAGGTCACTCTGGAAACACCATATATTTT
-	TRBV28	TRBJ2-7	TRBD1	CASIMTGGLYEQYF	TGTGCCAGCATTATGACAGGGGGGTTATACGAGCAGTACTTC
once	TRBV11-2	TRBJ2-5	TRBD1	CASSILTGNLETQYF	TGTGCCAGCAGCATTCTGACAGGGAACTTGGAGACCCAGTACTTC
-	TRBV5-1	TRBJ2-1	-	CASSLVPGGPNEQFF	TGCGCCAGCAGCTTGGTCCCGGGGGGCCCCAATGAGCAGTTCTTC
-	TRBV9	TRBJ2-4	TRBD2	CASSVEASGTKNIQYF	TGTGCCAGCAGCGTGGAGGCTAGCGGAACAAAAAACATTCAGTACTTC
-	TRBV6-6	TRBJ2-2	-	CASSYSKGANTGELFF	TGTGCCAGCAGTTACTCGAAAGGGGCGAACACCGGGGAGCTGTTTTTT
-	TRBV25-1	TRBJ2-5	-	CASSYGQYQETQYF	TGTGCCAGCAGTTACGGCCAGTACCAAGAGACCCAGTACTTC
-	TRBV6-6	TRBJ2-5	-	CASSPRDVETQYF	TGTGCCAGCAGTCCCCGGGACGTGGAGACCCAGTACTTC
-	TRBV9	TRBJ1-5	-	CASSPGVGSGYSNQPQHF	TGTGCCAGCAGCCCGGGGGTAGGGTCAGGGTATAGCAATCAGCCCCAGCATTTT
-	TRBV15	TRBJ1-2	-	CATSRDRPGQRGGYGYTF	TGTGCCACCAGCAGAGATAGGCCGGGACAAAGAGGGGGTTATGGCTACACCTTC
-	TRBV5-1	TRBJ1-1	-	CASSLDLLGLNTEAFF	TGCGCCAGCAGCTTGGATCTACTAGGGCTGAACACTGAAGCTTTCTTT
-	TRBV7-2	TRBJ2-1	-	CASSSLRGNEQFF	TGTGCCAGCAGCTCCCTGCGGGGTAATGAGCAGTTCTTC
-	TRBV18	TRBJ2-1	-	CASSPRLGDYNEQFF	TGTGCCAGCTCACCACGGCTGGGGGACTACAATGAGCAGTTCTTC
few	TRBV5-4	TRBJ1-6	-	CASSLEVGNSPLHF	TGTGCCAGCAGCTTGGAGGTGGGGAATTCACCCCTCCACTTT
-	TRBV14	TRBJ1-5	-	CASSSQGNQPQHF	TGTGCCAGCAGCTCGCAGGGAAATCAGCCCCAGCATTTT
-	TRBV28	TRBJ2-3	TRBD1	CASNRQGAIDTQYF	TGTGCCAGCAACAGACAGGGGGCAATAGATACGCAGTATTTT
-	TRBV28	TRBJ2-2	-	CASTLGGTGELFF	TGTGCCAGCACCCTAGGGGGCACCGGGGAGCTGTTTTTT
-	TRBV7-3	TRBJ2-3	-	CASSTWTGTDTQYF	TGTGCCAGCAGCACTTGGACGGGGACAGATACGCAGTATTTT
-	TRBV30	TRBJ1-4	-	CAWARQINEKLFF	TGTGCCTGGGCACGGCAGATTAATGAAAAACTGTTTTTT
-	TRBV6-5	TRBJ2-7	-	CASSEFGKQYF	TGTGCCAGCAGTGAATTTGGGAAGCAGTACTTC
-	TRBV5-6	TRBJ2-1	-	CASSLWESVFF	TGTGCCAGCAGCTTATGGGAGTCGGTGTTCTTC
-	TRBV5-4	TRBJ2-5	TRBD2	CASSLGTSGGGETQYF	TGTGCCAGCAGCTTGGGTACTAGCGGGGGGGGAGAGACCCAGTACTTC
-	TRBV7-8	TRBJ2-1	TRBD2	CASSLKREGDNEQFF	TGTGCCAGCAGCCTAAAGCGGGAGGGCGACAATGAGCAGTTCTTC
-	TRBV5-4	TRBJ1-6	-	CASSPGHSSYNSPLHF	TGTGCCAGCAGCCCGGGACACAGCTCCTATAATTCACCCCTCCACTTT
few	TRBV11-2	TRBJ1-4	-	CASSPQGTTNEKLFF	TGTGCCAGCAGCCCTCAGGGGACAACTAATGAAAAACTGTTTTTT
-	TRBV28	TRBJ2-3	-	CASSLPRGEVQYF	TGTGCCAGCAGTTTACCTAGGGGGGAAGTGCAGTATTTT